This TCR beta chain came from a study of T cell responses to AZD1222 COVID-19 vaccine. Whole-study results and caveats: When two AZD1222 doses had been given, Spike-specific TCR breadth and depth rose.

Worth noting for this clone: What it binds is not known.

Clones were sequenced by immunoSEQ multiplex PCR, and TCRdb holds only the in-frame ones, with some missing. The sample consists of over 90,000 clones, about nine tenths of them appearing once. Trimming shortened V by 3 bases and J by 0 bases, and 14 bases separated the two germline ends. Germline CDR1 and CDR2: MNHEY and SVGEGT. CDR3 length: 16 amino acids. The specimen was peripheral blood, collected on day 0 of AZD1222 vaccination. The V call is TRBV6-2 or TRBV6-3, the J call TRBJ1-1; D uncertain. This receptor was taken from an adult in good health. The CDR3 reads CASSYRFQRMNTEAFF. As DNA, the CDR3 is TGTGCCAGCAGTTATAGGTTCCAACGGATGAACACTGAAGCTTTCTTT.